Each of the 21 T cell receptor beta chains below was sequenced from the same sample in a study of T-cell memory formation after mild COVID-19. One entry per CDR3 protein results from TCRdb running MiXCR on the 5' RACE reads. Here the sample spans 25,000 or so distinct CDR3 sequences, 6.5% to 9% being singletons. The sequencing sample was made of PBMCs or a T cell subset sorted from them (not recorded which). All receptors come from an adult woman who had mild COVID-19 (a few samples of this study predate the infection). Cell type and time point are not known.

Ten or more counts support this clonotype. V gene TRBV10-3 combines with J gene TRBJ2-1; the match to TRBD2 covers 14 bases. The V segment lost 6 bases and the J segment 5 bases; nucleotides outside the gene matches: 6. This CDR3 region has 16 residues. Germline V CDR1 and CDR2: ENHRY, SYGVKD. CDR3 bases: TGTGCCATCAGCCCCGGACTAGCGGGGGGCCACAATGAGCAGTTCTTC. Its translation: CAISPGLAGGHNEQFF.

This clonotype occurred many times. The CDR3 DNA reads as TGTGCCAGCAGCCAAGATGGGCGCTACGAGCAGTACTTC. It yields the protein CASSQDGRYEQYF. The chain employs TRBV3-1 and TRBJ2-7; no clear D. CDR3 length: 13 amino acids. Germline V CDR1 and CDR2: LGHDT, YNNKEL (reference sequence). With 0 bases removed from V and 3 bases from J, the gap between germline ends came to 6 bases.

This clonotype was seen many times. This chain connects TRBV7-6 to TRBJ2-1; 12 bases align to TRBD1. Germline lookup yields CDR1 SGHVS and CDR2 FNYEAQ. The CDR3 contains 16 residues. J lost 6 bases, V lost 2 bases, and 5 bases had no gene match. The CDR3 region is CASSLLPGQGANEQFF. For the CDR3, the DNA is TGTGCCAGCAGCTTACTGCCGGGACAGGGGGCCAATGAGCAGTTCTTC.

This clonotype was counted many times. The gene calls are TRBV20-1 and TRBJ2-1; either TRBD1 or TRBD2 may fit D (5 bases each). Germline V gene data show CDR1 as DFQATT and CDR2 as SNEGSKA (reference sequence). The CDR3 length is 16 residues. V was clipped by 0 bases and J by 6 bases, with 18 bases between them. The chain's CDR3 is CSARDGAKGLSNEQFF. The DNA of the CDR3 is TGCAGTGCTAGAGACGGGGCGAAAGGGCTATCCAATGAGCAGTTCTTC.

The chain couples TRBV6-2 or TRBV6-3 to TRBJ2-7; D not resolved. V was cut by 0 bases and J by 2 bases, with 11 bases left in between. Looked up from germline, CDR1 is MNHEY and CDR2 is SVGEGT. There are 15 residues in the CDR3. This chain's CDR3 is CASSYSRVLTYEQYF. Here the CDR3 DNA reads TGTGCCAGCAGTTACTCTCGGGTCCTCACCTACGAGCAGTACTTC.

There are many counts of this clonotype. The chain links TRBV29-1 to TRBJ2-7; 12 nucleotides agree with TRBD2. The J segment lost 3 bases and the V segment lost 6 bases, leaving 0 bases of the junction unmatched. Germline V lookup: CDR1 SQVTM, CDR2 ANQGSEA. The CDR3 runs 12 residues. The DNA of the CDR3 is TGCAGCGTGACTAGCGGGAGCTACGAGCAGTACTTC. Translating gives CSVTSGSYEQYF.

In this sample, this clonotype turned up many times. The chain combines TRBV14 with TRBJ1-1; 7 bases align to TRBD1. The trim removed 3 bases at V and 6 bases at J, leaving 13 bases unmatched. Germline values: CDR1 SGHDN, CDR2 FVKESK. This CDR3 comprises 16 residues. CDR3 loop: CASSHELLQGRAEAFF. DNA of the CDR3: TGTGCCAGCAGCCACGAACTTCTACAGGGGAGGGCTGAAGCTTTCTTT.

This clonotype was counted many times. This chain links TRBV7-8 with TRBJ2-5; D assignment may be TRBD1 or TRBD2 (6 bases each). Per germline, CDR1 SGHVS and CDR2 FQNEAQ. The V gene lost 10 bases and the J gene lost 3 bases, with 27 bases spanning the gap. This CDR3 comprises 17 residues. CDR3 loop: CATRTKRGASQKETQYF. The CDR3 DNA reads as TGTGCCACCCGAACCAAGAGGGGGGCCAGCCAGAAAGAGACCCAGTACTTC.

There are many counts of this clonotype. This sequence joins TRBV29-1 and TRBJ1-2; 8 nucleotides line up with TRBD1. The V and J ends lost 8 bases and 8 bases, in that order; junction bases with no gene match: 13. The CDR3 spans 13 residues. The germline gives CDR1 SQVTM, CDR2 ANQGSEA. Here the CDR3 reads CSFQGQVGRGYTF. The CDR3 DNA reads as TGCAGCTTCCAGGGACAGGTGGGGCGGGGCTACACCTTC. Looking up the rest from reference TRBV29-1 and TRBJ1-2 gives the full variable domain: SAVISQKPSRDICQRGTSLTIQCQVDSQVTMMFWYRQQPGQSLTLIATANQGSEATYESGFVIDKFPISRPNLTFSTLTVSNMSPEDSSIYLCSFQGQVGRGYTFGSGTRLTVV.

This clonotype was counted many times. This rearrangement joins TRBV4-3 to TRBJ2-2; a possible D gene is TRBD2 (6 bases). Per germline, CDR1 LGHNA and CDR2 YSLEER. This CDR3 comprises 17 residues. V lost 1 base, J lost 4 bases, and 16 bases lay in between. CDR3: CASSQGRGKIGTGELFF. DNA for the CDR3: TGCGCCAGCAGCCAAGGGCGCGGGAAAATAGGCACCGGGGAGCTGTTTTTT.

This clonotype was counted many times. The chain is built from TRBV20-1 and TRBJ2-2, with 9 positions matching TRBD2. The junction had 2 bases not matched to a gene; V was cut back by 3 bases and J by 6 bases. CDR1 and CDR2 from the germline V gene are DFQATT and SNEGSKA (reference sequence). CDR3 length: 13 amino acids. In DNA, the CDR3 is TGCAGTGCTAGCATAGCGGGAGCCGGGGAGCTGTTTTTT. Translated: CSASIAGAGELFF.

This clonotype was counted ten times or more. The J gene is TRBJ1-1, the V gene TRBV4-1; 10 bases fit TRBD1. The CDR3 has 17 residues. In germline, CDR1 is MGHRA, CDR2 YSYEKL. J lost 3 bases, V lost 6 bases, and 13 bases had no gene match. CDR3 amino acids: CASSPVPGQGRDTEAFF. CDR3 nucleotide sequence: TGCGCCAGCAGTCCTGTCCCGGGACAGGGGAGGGACACTGAAGCTTTCTTT.

With regard to this clonotype: Just one base apart from a much larger clone, this may be a read error. The chain couples TRBV10-3 to TRBJ2-3; D not resolved. The CDR3 has 12 residues. Trimming left V 10 bases short and J 4 bases short, with 12 bases between. Germline-derived CDR1 and CDR2 are ENHRY and SYGVKD. CDR3 sequence: CATSFPSDTQYF. The CDR3 DNA sequence: TGTGCCACTTCTTTTCCCTCAGATACGCAGTATTTT.

This clonotype was seen at least ten times. This rearrangement joins TRBV30 to TRBJ2-7, with 8 positions matching TRBD1. This CDR3 is built from 12 residues. Germline CDR1 GTSNPN, CDR2 SVGIG (reference sequence). Trimming at V came to 5 bases and at J to 6 bases, leaving 6 bases not matched to a gene. The CDR3 coding sequence is TGTGCCTGGGTGTACGACAGGGGCGAGCAGTACTTC. The encoded protein is CAWVYDRGEQYF.

This clonotype was recorded at least ten times. This chain links TRBV10-2 with TRBJ2-3; TRBD1 might be the D (6 bases). The V gene lost 4 bases and the J gene lost 5 bases, with 10 bases spanning the gap. From germline, CDR1 is WSHSY and CDR2 SAAADI. The CDR3 is 13 amino acids. In DNA form, the CDR3 reads TGCGCCAGCAGTGCCCAAGGGGGAGATACGCAGTATTTT. As protein: CASSAQGGDTQYF.

The chain recombines TRBV30 with TRBJ1-3; the D is unclear. The CDR3 contains 11 residues. Germline CDR1 and CDR2: GTSNPN and SVGIG (reference sequence). Trimming removed 5 bases at V and 0 bases at J, with 2 bases between. CDR3: CAWGSGNTIYF. DNA of the CDR3: TGTGCCTGGGGCTCTGGAAACACCATATATTTT. Variable domain in full (rest from reference TRBV30 and TRBJ1-3): SQTIHQWPATLVQPVGSPLSLECTVEGTSNPNLYWYRQAAGRGLQLLFYSVGIGQISSEVPQNLSASRPQDRQFILSSKKLLLSDSGFYLCAWGSGNTIYFGEGSWLTVV.

Regarding this clonotype: A single base separates this from a much larger clone, so it may be a read error. Lacking the conserved final phenylalanine or tryptophan, this CDR3 likely reflects a read error. This chain uses TRBV4-1 with TRBJ2-7; 12 nucleotides match TRBD2. With 5 bases clipped from V and 4 bases from J, the junction kept 3 bases outside the gene matches. The CDR3 totals 14 residues. The germline gives CDR1 MGHRA, CDR2 YSYEKL. The CDR3 nucleotides are TGCGCCAGCAGCAGACTAGCGGGGGATTACGAGCAGTACTCC. Translation gives CASSRLAGDYEQYS.

This clonotype has a count of ten or more. The genes are TRBV20-1 and TRBJ1-2; 7 bases are a match to TRBD1. Per germline, CDR1 DFQATT and CDR2 SNEGSKA (reference sequence). With V trimmed by 4 bases and J by 6 bases, 5 bases remained unmatched. CDR3 length: 12 residues. The CDR3 is CSATYRGDGYTF. In nucleotides, the CDR3 is TGCAGTGCTACGTACAGGGGCGATGGCTACACCTTC.

In its sample, this clonotype was seen many times. This chain joins TRBV7-3 and TRBJ2-6; D is undetermined. CDR3 length equals 14 residues. V was pared by 5 bases and J by 4 bases, with 9 bases between. From germline, CDR1 is SGHTA and CDR2 FQGTGA. This CDR3 reads CASSPFAGANVLTF. As DNA, the CDR3 is TGTGCCAGCAGCCCCTTTGCCGGGGCCAACGTCCTGACTTTC.

In its sample, this clonotype was seen a few times. This sequence joins TRBV11-1 and TRBJ1-1, with TRBD1 matching 7 bases. CDR3 size: 18 residues. Germline CDR1 reads SGHAT; CDR2 reads FQDESV (reference sequence). V trimming: 4 bases; J trimming: 0 bases; junction bases outside the gene matches: 14. CDR3 amino acids: CASSSQGRRGIMNTEAFF. The CDR3 DNA reads as TGTGCCAGCAGCTCACAGGGGAGGCGGGGAATAATGAACACTGAAGCTTTCTTT.

This clonotype is medium-sized (0.01 to 0.1%) in the sample. The chain couples TRBV20-1 to TRBJ2-7; 8 bases agree with TRBD1. Germline CDR1 is DFQATT and CDR2 is SNEGSKA (reference sequence). The CDR3 consists of 14 residues. V lost 5 bases, J lost 3 bases, and 9 bases stayed unmatched. For the CDR3, the DNA is TGCAGTGCTGAAGACTGGACAGGGAGCTACGAGCAGTACTTC. Its translation is CSAEDWTGSYEQYF.